This T cell receptor beta chain was captured by sequencing in a study of T and B cells in COVID-19 patients. Study conclusions and caveats: In COVID-19 patients, T cell receptor beta variable and joining gene use was reportedly strongly skewed.

Blood genomic DNA input for TRB amplification was about 240-500 ng. This clonotype has a handful of counts. The antigen remains unidentified. The ends lost 0 bases at V and 4 bases at J; junction bases unmatched: 9. Germline V gene lookup returns CDR1 SGHNT and CDR2 YYREEE (reference sequence). The length of the CDR3 is 17 residues. TRB rearrangements were amplified by multiplex PCR with BIOMED2 TRB-A/B primers. MiXCR was run by TCRdb on the multiplex PCR reads, yielding one entry per CDR3 protein. The table includes about 14,000 distinct CDR3 sequences, 29% detected once. The sample comprised blood. This TCR came from a human donor who had recovered from COVID-19. The chain is built from TRBV5-4 and TRBJ2-3; 9 positions match TRBD2. CDR3 DNA sequence: TGTGCCAGCAGCTTGGCCCTAGCGGGAAATGGGGCAGATACGCAGTATTTT. Amino acids: CASSLALAGNGADTQYF.